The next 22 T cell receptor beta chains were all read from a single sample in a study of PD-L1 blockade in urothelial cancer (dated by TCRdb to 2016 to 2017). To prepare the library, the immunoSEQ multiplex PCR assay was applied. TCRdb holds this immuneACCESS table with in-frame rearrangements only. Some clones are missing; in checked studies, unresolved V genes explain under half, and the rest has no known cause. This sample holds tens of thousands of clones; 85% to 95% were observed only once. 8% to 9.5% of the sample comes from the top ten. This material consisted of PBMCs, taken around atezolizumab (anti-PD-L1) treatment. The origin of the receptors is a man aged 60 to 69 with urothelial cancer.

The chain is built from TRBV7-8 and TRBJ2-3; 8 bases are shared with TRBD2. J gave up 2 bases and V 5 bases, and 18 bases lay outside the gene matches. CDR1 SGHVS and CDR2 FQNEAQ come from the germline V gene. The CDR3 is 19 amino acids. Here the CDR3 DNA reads TGTGCCAGCAGCGATCTCTTTGCGGGGGGCCAGGGTGTCACAGATACGCAGTATTTT. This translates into CASSDLFAGGQGVTDTQYF. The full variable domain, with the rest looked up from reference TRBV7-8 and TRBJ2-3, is GAGVSQSPRYKVAKRGQDVALRCDPISGHVSLFWYQQALGQGPEFLTYFQNEAQLDKSGLPSDRFFAERPEGSVSTLKIQRTQQEDSAVYLCASSDLFAGGQGVTDTQYFGPGTRLTVL.

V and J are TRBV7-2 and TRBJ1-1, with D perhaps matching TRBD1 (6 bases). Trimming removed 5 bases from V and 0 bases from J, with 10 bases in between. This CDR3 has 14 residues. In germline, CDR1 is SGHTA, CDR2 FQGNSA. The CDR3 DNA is TGTGCCAGCAGCCCCAGGGACATGAACACTGAAGCTTTCTTT. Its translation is CASSPRDMNTEAFF.

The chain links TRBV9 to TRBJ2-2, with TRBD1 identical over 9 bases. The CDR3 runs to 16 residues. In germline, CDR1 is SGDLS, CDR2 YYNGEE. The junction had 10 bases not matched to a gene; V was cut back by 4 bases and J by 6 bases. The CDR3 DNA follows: TGTGCCAGCAGCATCCGGGACAGGGCTTTCGCCGGGGAGCTGTTTTTT. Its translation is CASSIRDRAFAGELFF. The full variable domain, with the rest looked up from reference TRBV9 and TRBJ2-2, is DSGVTQTPKHLITATGQRVTLRCSPRSGDLSVYWYQQSLDQGLQFLIQYYNGEERAKGNILERFSAQQFPDLHSELNLSSLELGDSALYFCASSIRDRAFAGELFFGEGSRLTVL.

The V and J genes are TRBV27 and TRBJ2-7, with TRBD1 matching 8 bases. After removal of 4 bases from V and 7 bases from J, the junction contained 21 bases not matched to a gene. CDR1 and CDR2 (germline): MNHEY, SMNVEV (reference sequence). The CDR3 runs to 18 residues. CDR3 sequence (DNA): TGTGCCAGCAGTTCAATATACCCGAAGCCGGACAGGGAAGAAGAGCAGTACTTC. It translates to CASSSIYPKPDREEEQYF.

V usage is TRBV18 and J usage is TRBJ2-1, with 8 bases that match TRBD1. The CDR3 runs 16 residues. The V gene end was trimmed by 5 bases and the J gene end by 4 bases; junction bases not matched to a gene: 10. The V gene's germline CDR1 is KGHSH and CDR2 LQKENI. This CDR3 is CASSVRRTGPYNEQFF. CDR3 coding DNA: TGTGCCAGCTCAGTACGCCGGACAGGGCCATACAATGAGCAGTTCTTC.

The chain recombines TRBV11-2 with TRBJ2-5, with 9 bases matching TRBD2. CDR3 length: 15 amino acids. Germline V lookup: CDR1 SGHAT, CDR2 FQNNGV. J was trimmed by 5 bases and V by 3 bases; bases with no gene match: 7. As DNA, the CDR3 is TGTGCCAGCAGCTTTGGCGCGGGGGGGCGTGAGACCCAGTACTTC. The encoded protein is CASSFGAGGRETQYF. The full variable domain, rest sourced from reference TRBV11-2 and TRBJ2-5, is EAGVAQSPRYKIIEKRQSVAFWCNPISGHATLYWYQQILGQGPKLLIQFQNNGVVDDSQLPKDRFSAERLKGVDSTLKIQPAKLEDSAVYLCASSFGAGGRETQYFGPGTRLLVL.

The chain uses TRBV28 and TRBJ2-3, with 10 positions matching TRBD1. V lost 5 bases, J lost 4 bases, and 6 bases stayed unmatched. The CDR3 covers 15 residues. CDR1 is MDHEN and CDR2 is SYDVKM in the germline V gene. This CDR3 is CASSAPGQGSDTQYF. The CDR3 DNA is TGTGCCAGCAGTGCACCGGGACAGGGGTCAGATACGCAGTATTTT. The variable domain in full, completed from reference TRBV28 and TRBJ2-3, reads DVKVTQSSRYLVKRTGEKVFLECVQDMDHENMFWYRQDPGLGLRLIYFSYDVKMKEKGDIPEGYSVSREKKERFSLILESASTNQTSMYLCASSAPGQGSDTQYFGPGTRLTVL.

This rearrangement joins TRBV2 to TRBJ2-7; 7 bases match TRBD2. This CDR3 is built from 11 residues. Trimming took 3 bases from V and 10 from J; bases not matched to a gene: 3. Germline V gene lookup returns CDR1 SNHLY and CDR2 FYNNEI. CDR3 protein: CASSDGGGQYF. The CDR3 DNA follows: TGTGCCAGCAGTGATGGGGGGGGACAGTACTTC.

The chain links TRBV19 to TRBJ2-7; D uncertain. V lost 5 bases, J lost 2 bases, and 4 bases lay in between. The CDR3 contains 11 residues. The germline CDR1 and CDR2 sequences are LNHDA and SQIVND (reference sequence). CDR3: CASSSPYEQYF. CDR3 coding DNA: TGTGCCAGTAGTTCTCCCTACGAGCAGTACTTC.

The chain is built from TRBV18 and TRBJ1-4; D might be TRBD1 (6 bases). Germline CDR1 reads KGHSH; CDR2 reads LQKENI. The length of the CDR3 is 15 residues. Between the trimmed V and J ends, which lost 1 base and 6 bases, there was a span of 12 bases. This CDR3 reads CASSPRTARDEKLFF. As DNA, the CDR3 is TGTGCCAGCTCACCACGGACAGCCAGGGATGAAAAACTGTTTTTT.

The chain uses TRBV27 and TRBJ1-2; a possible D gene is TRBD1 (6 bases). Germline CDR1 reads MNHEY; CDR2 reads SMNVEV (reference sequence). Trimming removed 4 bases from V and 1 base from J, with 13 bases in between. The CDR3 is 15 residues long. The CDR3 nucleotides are TGTGCCAGCAGTTCCTACAGGGCTTTTAACTATGGCTACACCTTC. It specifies CASSSYRAFNYGYTF.

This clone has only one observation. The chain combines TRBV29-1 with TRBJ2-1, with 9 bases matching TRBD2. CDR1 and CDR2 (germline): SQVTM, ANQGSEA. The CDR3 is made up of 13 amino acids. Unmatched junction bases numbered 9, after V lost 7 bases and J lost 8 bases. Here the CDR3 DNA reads TGCAGCGCTTTGAGCGGGAGGTGGGATGAGCAGTTCTTC. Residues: CSALSGRWDEQFF.

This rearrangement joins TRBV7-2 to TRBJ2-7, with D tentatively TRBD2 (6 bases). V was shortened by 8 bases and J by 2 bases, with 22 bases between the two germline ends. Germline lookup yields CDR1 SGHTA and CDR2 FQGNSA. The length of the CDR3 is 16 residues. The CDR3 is CASSFSGTPIPYEQYF. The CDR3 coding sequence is TGTGCCAGCTCCTTTTCGGGGACTCCAATCCCCTACGAGCAGTACTTC.

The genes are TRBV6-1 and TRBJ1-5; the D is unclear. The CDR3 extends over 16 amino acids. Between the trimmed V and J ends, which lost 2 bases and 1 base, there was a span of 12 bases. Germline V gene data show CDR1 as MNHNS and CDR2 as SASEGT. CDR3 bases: TGTGCCAGCAGTGAATTGGGAGGAGAGAGCAATCAGCCCCAGCATTTT. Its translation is CASSELGGESNQPQHF.

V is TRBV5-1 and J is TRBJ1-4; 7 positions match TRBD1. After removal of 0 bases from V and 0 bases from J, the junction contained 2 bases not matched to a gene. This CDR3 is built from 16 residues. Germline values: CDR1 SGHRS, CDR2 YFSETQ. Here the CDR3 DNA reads TGCGCCAGCAGCTTGGGACAGGGTGCAACTAATGAAAAACTGTTTTTT. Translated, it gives CASSLGQGATNEKLFF.

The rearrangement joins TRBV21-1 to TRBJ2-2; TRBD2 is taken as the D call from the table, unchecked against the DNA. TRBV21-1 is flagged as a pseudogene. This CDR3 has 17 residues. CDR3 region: CASIPSGRSGASGELFF. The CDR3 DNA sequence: TGTGCCAGCATACCTAGCGGGAGGTCGGGTGCGTCCGGGGAGCTGTTTTTT.

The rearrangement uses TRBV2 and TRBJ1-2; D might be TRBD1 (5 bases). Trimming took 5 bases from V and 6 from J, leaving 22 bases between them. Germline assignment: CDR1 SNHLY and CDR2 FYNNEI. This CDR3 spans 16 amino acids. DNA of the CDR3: TGTGCCAGCAGTCCACGGACATCCCCCACACCCGATGGCTACACCTTC. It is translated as CASSPRTSPTPDGYTF.

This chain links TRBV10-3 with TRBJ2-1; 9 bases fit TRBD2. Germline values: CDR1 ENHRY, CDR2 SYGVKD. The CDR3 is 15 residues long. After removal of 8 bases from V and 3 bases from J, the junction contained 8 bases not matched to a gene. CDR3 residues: CAIAGGGELYNEQFF. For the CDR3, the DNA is TGTGCCATCGCGGGGGGGGGAGAGCTCTACAATGAGCAGTTCTTC.

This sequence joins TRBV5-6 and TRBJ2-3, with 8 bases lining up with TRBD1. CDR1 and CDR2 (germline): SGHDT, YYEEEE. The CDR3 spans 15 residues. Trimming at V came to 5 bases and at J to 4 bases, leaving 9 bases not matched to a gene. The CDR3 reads CASRPRTGTPDTQYF. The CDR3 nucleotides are TGTGCCAGCAGACCGCGGACAGGGACTCCAGATACGCAGTATTTT.

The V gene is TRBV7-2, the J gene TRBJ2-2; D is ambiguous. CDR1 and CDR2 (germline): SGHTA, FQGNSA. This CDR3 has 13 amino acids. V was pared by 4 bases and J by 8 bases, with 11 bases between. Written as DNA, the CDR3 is TGTGCCAGCAGCTACGCGGTTTTTGGGGAGCTGTTTTTT. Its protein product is CASSYAVFGELFF.

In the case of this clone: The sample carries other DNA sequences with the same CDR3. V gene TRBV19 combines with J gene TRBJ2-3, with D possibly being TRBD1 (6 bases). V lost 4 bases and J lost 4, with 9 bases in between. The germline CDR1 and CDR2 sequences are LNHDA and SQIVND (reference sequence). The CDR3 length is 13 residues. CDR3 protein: CASSTQGADTQYF. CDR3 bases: TGTGCCAGTAGTACACAGGGTGCAGATACGCAGTATTTT.

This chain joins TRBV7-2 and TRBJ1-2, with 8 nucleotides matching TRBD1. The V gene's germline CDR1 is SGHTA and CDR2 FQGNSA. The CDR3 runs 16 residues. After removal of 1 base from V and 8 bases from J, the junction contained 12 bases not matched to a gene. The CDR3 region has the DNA TGTGCCAGCAGCTTAGGTGGGCAGGGGGCTAGTAGAGGCTACACCTTC. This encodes CASSLGGQGASRGYTF. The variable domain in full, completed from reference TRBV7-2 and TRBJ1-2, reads GAGVSQSPSNKVTEKGKDVELRCDPISGHTALYWYRQSLGQGLEFLIYFQGNSAPDKSGLPSDRFSAERTGGSVSTLTIQRTQQEDSAVYLCASSLGGQGASRGYTFGSGTRLTVV.